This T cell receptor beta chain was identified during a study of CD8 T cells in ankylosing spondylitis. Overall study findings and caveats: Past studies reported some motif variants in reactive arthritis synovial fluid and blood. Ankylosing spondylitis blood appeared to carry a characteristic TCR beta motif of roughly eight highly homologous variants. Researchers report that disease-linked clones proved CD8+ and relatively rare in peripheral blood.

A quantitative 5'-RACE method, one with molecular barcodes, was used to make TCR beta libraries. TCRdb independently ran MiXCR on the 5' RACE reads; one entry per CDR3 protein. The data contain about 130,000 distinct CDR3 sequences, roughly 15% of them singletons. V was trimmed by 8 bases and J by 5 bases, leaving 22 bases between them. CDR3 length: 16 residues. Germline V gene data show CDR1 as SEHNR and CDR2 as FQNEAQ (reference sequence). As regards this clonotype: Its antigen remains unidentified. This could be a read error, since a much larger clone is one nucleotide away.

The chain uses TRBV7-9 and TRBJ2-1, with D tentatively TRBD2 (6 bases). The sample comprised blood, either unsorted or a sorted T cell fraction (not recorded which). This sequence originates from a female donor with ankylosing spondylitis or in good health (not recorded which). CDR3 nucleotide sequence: TGTGCCAGCGCTAGAGATGGTCTGCGGGGCCACAATGAGCAGTTCTTC. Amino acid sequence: CASARDGLRGHNEQFF.